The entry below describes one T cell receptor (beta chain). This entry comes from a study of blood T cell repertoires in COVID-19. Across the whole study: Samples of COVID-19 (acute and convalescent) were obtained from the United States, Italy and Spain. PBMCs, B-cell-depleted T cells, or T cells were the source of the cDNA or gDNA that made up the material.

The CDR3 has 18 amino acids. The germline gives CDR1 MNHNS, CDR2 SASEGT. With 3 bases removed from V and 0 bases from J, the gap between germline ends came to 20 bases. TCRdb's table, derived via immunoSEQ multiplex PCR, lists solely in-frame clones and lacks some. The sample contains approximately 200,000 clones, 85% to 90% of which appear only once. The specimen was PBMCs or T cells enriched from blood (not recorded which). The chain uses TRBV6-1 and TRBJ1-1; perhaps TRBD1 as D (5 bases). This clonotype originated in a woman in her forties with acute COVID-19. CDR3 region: CASSERTRAGIMNTEAFF. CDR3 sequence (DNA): TGTGCCAGCAGTGAGAGGACCAGGGCAGGCATCATGAACACTGAAGCTTTCTTT.